A selection of T cell receptor beta chains follows, all from one sample in a study of shared clonotypes between healthy human individuals. Assay: immunoSEQ multiplex PCR; the TCRdb copy retains only in-frame clones and omits some. The repertoire holds 1.6 million or so clones, with around 97% as singletons. The sample consisted of naive CD4+ T cells sorted from blood. The receptors come from a man aged 30-40 years in good health. CDR3s include the opening cysteine and the closing phenylalanine or tryptophan. Not every row has a clone size; where given, it reads once, few, many or a size class.

size,V,J,CDR3
.,TRBV7-3,TRBJ1-2,CASSRECYTF
.,TRBV5-4,TRBJ2-1,CASTRTSGSPEQFF
.,TRBV10-3,TRBJ1-1,CAISALRGAEAFF
.,TRBV10-3,TRBJ2-7,CAIRAGTSGMVEQYF
.,TRBV27,TRBJ2-1,CASSLLPRLAGGWNEQFF
.,TRBV19,TRBJ2-5,CASSIDGTGAQETQYF
.,TRBV15,TRBJ2-7,CATSRDKRYEQYF
.,TRBV29-1,TRBJ2-6,CSVGRGVSQSSGANVLTF
.,TRBV7-9,TRBJ1-5,CASSSWTAGGNQPQHF
.,TRBV9,TRBJ2-2,CASSVDGHRGAFF
.,TRBV10-3,TRBJ2-3,CAMGVNPTDTQYF
once,TRBV4-1,TRBJ2-7,CASSQGELAGGYEQYF
.,TRBV7-6,TRBJ2-2,CASSLEFHSPGELFF
.,TRBV5-4,TRBJ2-5,CASSLDGVRTETQYF
.,TRBV7-6,TRBJ2-7,CASSLVGQGAGEQYF
few,TRBV5-1,TRBJ2-1,CASSPGQVQDNEQFF
.,TRBV5-1,TRBJ2-1,CASSFARGSYNEQFF
.,TRBV11-2,TRBJ2-7,CASSLDQAGNSYEQYF
.,TRBV23-1,TRBJ2-3,CASSLSGVEDTQYF
.,TRBV9,TRBJ1-2,CASSTRQGIYTF
.,TRBV19,TRBJ2-6,CASRSYSGANVLTF
.,TRBV7-9,TRBJ1-2,CASSPSGSRGTYGYTF
.,TRBV28,TRBJ2-7,CASSLALYEQYF
.,TRBV29-1,TRBJ2-5,CSVGETVGETQYF
.,TRBV15,TRBJ1-2,CATSSDTGGAKGYTF
few,TRBV9,TRBJ2-6,CASSVVSSGANVLTF
.,TRBV2,TRBJ2-7,CASSDDRVDEQYF
.,TRBV15,TRBJ2-1,CATNSWTVGHNEQFF
.,TRBV2,TRBJ2-7,CASSAGAAYEQYF
.,TRBV19,TRBJ2-2,CASSILTTGELFF
.,TRBV5-4,TRBJ1-3,CASSLAFGQGADTIYF
.,TRBV5-1,TRBJ2-3,CASSPDRFTDTQYF
.,TRBV28,TRBJ2-3,CASTGLAIDTQYF
.,TRBV19,TRBJ1-5,CASSRGIRSNQPQHF
.,TRBV10-3,TRBJ2-7,CAINLSGRRYEQYF
.,TRBV5-4,TRBJ2-5,CASSQQEPQETQYF
.,TRBV4-1,TRBJ2-7,CASSHVQTYEQYF
.,TRBV9,TRBJ1-2,CASSPRGDRSYGYTF
once,TRBV9,TRBJ2-2,CASSGRSRAGVSTGELFF